These 25 T cell receptor beta chains came from one sample sequenced in a study of T cell responses to AZD1222 COVID-19 vaccine (dated by TCRdb to the early 2020s). Taken with the paper, the label for time point translates to: baseline before first vaccination. The library was generated by the immunoSEQ multiplex PCR assay. TCRdb re-hosts the immuneACCESS table, in-frame sequences only. Its copies lack some clones; in the studies checked, an unresolved V gene accounts for under half of them, and the cause for the rest is not known. This sample gives 95,000 to 110,000 clones in total; around nine tenths of them show up just once. The top ten constitute 20% to 25% of the sample. The sample here was peripheral blood, taken on day 0 of AZD1222 vaccination. Receptors originate from an adult in good health.

This chain connects TRBV6-1 to TRBJ2-2, with 11 bases matching TRBD1. Germline V gives CDR1 MNHNS, CDR2 SASEGT. V dropped 3 bases and J dropped 6; count of bases not matched to a gene: 3. This CDR3 contains 15 residues. CDR3 DNA sequence: TGTGCCAGCAGTGATGGACAGGGGGCCCCCGGGGAGCTGTTTTTT. Translated: CASSDGQGAPGELFF.

This clone was observed once. The chain is built from TRBV7-6 and TRBJ1-1, with 8 bases lining up with TRBD1. The V gene's germline CDR1 is SGHVS and CDR2 FNYEAQ. This CDR3 has 14 amino acids. Losses at the gene ends were 5 bases for V and 3 bases for J; bases not matched to a gene: 5. The CDR3 spells CASSPDRGDTEAFF. Here the CDR3 DNA reads TGTGCCAGCAGCCCCGACAGGGGAGACACTGAAGCTTTCTTT.

CDR3 protein: CASSLVIGSTGELFF. The CDR3 region has the DNA TGCGCCAGCAGCTTGGTTATCGGGTCCACCGGGGAGCTGTTTTTT. This chain joins TRBV5-1 and TRBJ2-2; D remains ambiguous. The CDR3 sequence is 15 residues long. From germline, CDR1 is SGHRS and CDR2 YFSETQ. Trimming cost V 0 bases and J 4 bases, with 10 bases left between them.

The chain links TRBV3-1 (or the pseudogene TRBV3-2) to TRBJ2-7, with TRBD1 identical over 10 bases. Per germline, CDR1 LGHDT and CDR2 YNNKEL (reference sequence). The junction had 6 bases not matched to a gene; V was cut back by 5 bases and J by 5 bases. This CDR3 spans 14 amino acids. The CDR3 nucleotides read TGTGCCAGCAGCTTTACCGGGACAGGGGACGAGCAGTACTTC. Amino acids: CASSFTGTGDEQYF.

The rearrangement links TRBV4-3 to TRBJ1-6; weak D call: TRBD1 (5 bases). Germline V gene sequence: CDR1 LGHNA, CDR2 YSLEER. CDR3 length equals 18 residues. V gave up 6 bases and J gave up 1 base, with 19 bases separating them. The CDR3 here is CASSVEGSRESYNSPLHF. The CDR3 DNA reads as TGCGCCAGCAGTGTGGAGGGGTCGAGGGAATCCTATAATTCACCCCTCCACTTT.

The gene calls are TRBV3-1 (or the pseudogene TRBV3-2) and TRBJ1-2; 8 bases line up with TRBD1. V trimming: 0 bases; J trimming: 8 bases; junction bases outside the gene matches: 5. CDR1 and CDR2 from the germline V gene are LGHDT and YNNKEL (reference sequence). The CDR3 loop spans 14 amino acids. The CDR3 reads CASSQEGQGAGYTF. The CDR3 DNA reads as TGTGCCAGCAGCCAAGAGGGGCAGGGGGCCGGCTACACCTTC.

The V and J genes are TRBV9 and TRBJ2-1, with D possibly being TRBD2 (5 bases). V lost 1 base and J 5 bases, leaving 10 bases between the germline ends. From germline, CDR1 is SGDLS and CDR2 YYNGEE. The CDR3 consists of 14 residues. CDR3: CASSVNLGDNEQFF. The CDR3 nucleotides are TGTGCCAGCAGCGTAAACTTGGGAGACAATGAGCAGTTCTTC.

The V call is TRBV11-3, the J call TRBJ2-7; D is possibly TRBD1 or TRBD2 (5 bases each). The CDR3 covers 14 residues. The germline V gene encodes CDR1 SGHNT and CDR2 YENEEA. Trimming pared 5 bases from V and 0 bases from J, leaving 11 bases between. The CDR3 bases are TGTGCCAGCAGCCTAAGGGACGGCTCCTACGAGCAGTACTTC. Translation gives CASSLRDGSYEQYF.

In DNA, the CDR3 is TGTGCCAGCAGCTTTATCGGACAGGGCGCCTTGGGCTCCTACAATGAGCAGTTCTTC. Protein product: CASSFIGQGALGSYNEQFF. The V call is TRBV11-2, the J call TRBJ2-1, with 8 bases lining up with TRBD1. V shed 3 bases and J 0 bases; nucleotides not matched to a gene: 13. The CDR3 has 19 amino acids. Germline lookup yields CDR1 SGHAT and CDR2 FQNNGV.

The rearrangement links TRBV27 to TRBJ2-3; D unclear. The germline V gene has CDR1 MNHEY and CDR2 SMNVEV (reference sequence). Trimming took off 6 bases at V and 5 bases at J, with 12 bases between the two ends. The CDR3 totals 13 residues. The CDR3 region has the DNA TGTGCCAGCAGCCAAACTATAGGAGATACGCAGTATTTT. Translation: CASSQTIGDTQYF.

This sequence joins TRBV6-2 or TRBV6-3 and TRBJ2-2; no reliable D call. Deletions cut 4 bases from V and 5 bases from J, with 8 bases between. This CDR3 spans 13 amino acids. The germline gives CDR1 MNHEY, CDR2 SVGEGT. The CDR3 here is CASSSLPTGELFF. DNA of the CDR3: TGTGCCAGCAGTTCCCTCCCAACCGGGGAGCTGTTTTTT.

The chain carries TRBV7-2 and TRBJ2-7; no definite D call. CDR1 and CDR2 from the germline V gene are SGHTA and FQGNSA. V dropped 5 bases and J dropped 7 bases, with 9 bases sitting between them. The CDR3 is made up of 11 amino acids. CDR3 DNA sequence: TGTGCCAGCAGCCCTACCCTGGAGCAGTACTTC. Its protein product is CASSPTLEQYF. The whole variable domain, filled in from reference TRBV7-2 and TRBJ2-7, reads GAGVSQSPSNKVTEKGKDVELRCDPISGHTALYWYRQSLGQGLEFLIYFQGNSAPDKSGLPSDRFSAERTGGSVSTLTIQRTQQEDSAVYLCASSPTLEQYFGPGTRLTVT.

The J gene is TRBJ2-7, the V gene TRBV10-3, with TRBD1 matching 10 bases. Trimming took 6 bases from V and 3 from J; bases not matched to a gene: 14. This CDR3 contains 17 residues. From germline, CDR1 is ENHRY and CDR2 SYGVKD. CDR3 DNA: TGTGCCATCAGGAACGACCTGGGACAGGGGAAAGGCTACGAGCAGTACTTC. Amino acids: CAIRNDLGQGKGYEQYF.

About this clone itself: One junction end does not reproduce the germline sequence, and a read error may be involved. J is TRBJ2-5 and V is TRBV7-7; 11 bases map to TRBD2. This CDR3 contains 20 residues. From germline, CDR1 is SSHAT and CDR2 FNYEAQ (reference sequence). In nucleotides, the CDR3 is TGTGCTAGCAGCTTAGGGACTAGCGGTGACCTACAGAGGGATATAAAGACCCAGTACTTC. Translation gives CASSLGTSGDLQRDIKTQYF.

Turning to this clone: The sample carries other DNA sequences with the same CDR3. The gene calls are TRBV19 and TRBJ2-2; D perhaps matches TRBD2 (5 bases). V was shortened by 3 bases and J by 2 bases, with 7 bases between the two germline ends. The CDR3 consists of 14 residues. CDR1 LNHDA and CDR2 SQIVND come from the germline V gene (reference sequence). CDR3 in DNA: TGTGCCAGTAGTATTGGACTCAACACCGGGGAGCTGTTTTTT. The encoded protein is CASSIGLNTGELFF. Drawing the rest from reference TRBV19 and TRBJ2-2, the complete variable domain is DGGITQSPKYLFRKEGQNVTLSCEQNLNHDAMYWYRQDPGQGLRLIYYSQIVNDFQKGDIAEGYSVSREKKESFPLTVTSAQKNPTAFYLCASSIGLNTGELFFGEGSRLTVL.

The rearrangement links TRBV14 to TRBJ2-5; D not resolved. The germline V and J ends were trimmed by 1 base and 3 bases, with 6 bases remaining between them. The CDR3 has 13 amino acids. Germline-derived CDR1 and CDR2 are SGHDN and FVKESK. The CDR3 DNA is TGTGCCAGCAGCCAAGGAAACGAAGAGACCCAGTACTTC. Protein sequence: CASSQGNEETQYF.

This clone has a handful of counts. The rearrangement joins TRBV4-3 to TRBJ2-1, with D maybe TRBD2 (5 bases). Trimming took 0 bases from V and 6 from J, leaving 21 bases between them. This CDR3 spans 18 amino acids. From germline, CDR1 is LGHNA and CDR2 YSLEER. This chain's CDR3 is CASSQDSVPSTSRNEQFF. CDR3 sequence (DNA): TGCGCCAGCAGCCAAGATTCGGTCCCCTCTACTAGTCGCAATGAGCAGTTCTTC.

This rearrangement joins TRBV11-2 to TRBJ2-5; possible D gene TRBD2, 6 bases. Germline lookup yields CDR1 SGHAT and CDR2 FQNNGV. Trimming removed 3 bases at V and 4 bases at J, with 18 bases between. The CDR3 runs to 16 residues. The CDR3: CASSLGFGGMVETQYF. The CDR3 DNA follows: TGTGCCAGCAGCTTGGGCTTTGGGGGGATGGTAGAGACCCAGTACTTC.

This chain connects TRBV5-4 to TRBJ2-5; D perhaps matches TRBD2 (6 bases). The CDR3 length is 14 residues. From germline, CDR1 is SGHNT and CDR2 YYREEE (reference sequence). The V end was cut by 0 bases, the J end by 1 base, with 7 bases between. The CDR3: CASSLGRGQETQYF. CDR3 in DNA: TGTGCCAGCAGCTTGGGGCGGGGCCAAGAGACCCAGTACTTC.

V is TRBV7-9 and J is TRBJ1-1, with a possible D match to TRBD1 (6 bases). The CDR3 spans 14 residues. Between the trimmed V and J ends, which lost 1 base and 6 bases, there was a span of 12 bases. Germline lookup yields CDR1 SEHNR and CDR2 FQNEAQ (reference sequence). The CDR3 DNA follows: TGTGCCAGCAGCTTAGGAACCGGACAGCCTGAAGCTTTCTTT. Translation: CASSLGTGQPEAFF.

This chain connects TRBV29-1 to TRBJ2-6; 7 bases are a match to TRBD1. Per germline, CDR1 SQVTM and CDR2 ANQGSEA. V shed 6 bases, J shed 2 bases, and the junction held 10 bases outside the gene matches. The CDR3 is 16 residues long. In DNA, the CDR3 is TGCAGCGTGAGGGGACAGAGTGAGACTGGGGCCAACGTCCTGACTTTC. It translates to CSVRGQSETGANVLTF.

The chain employs TRBV28 and TRBJ1-4; 8 nucleotides match TRBD1. V lost 5 bases, J lost 7 bases, and 9 bases stayed unmatched. CDR1 MDHEN and CDR2 SYDVKM come from the germline V gene. There are 15 residues in the CDR3. The CDR3 spells CASSPRGRGVEKLFF. In DNA, the CDR3 is TGTGCCAGCAGTCCCAGGGGGCGCGGGGTTGAAAAACTGTTTTTT.

The table lists this clone with a count of one. This chain joins TRBV7-9 and TRBJ2-1; 12 bases line up with TRBD2. The J segment lost 9 bases and the V segment lost 5 bases, leaving 11 bases of the junction unmatched. Germline V gene lookup returns CDR1 SEHNR and CDR2 FQNEAQ (reference sequence). The CDR3 extends over 16 amino acids. Here the CDR3 DNA reads TGTGCCAGCAGCCCTATTGCCGGGACTAGCGGGCCTGAGCAGTTCTTC. Translated, it gives CASSPIAGTSGPEQFF.

The J gene is TRBJ2-1, the V gene TRBV24-1; TRBD1 matches at 8 bases. The CDR3 consists of 16 residues. Trimming removed 1 base from V and 3 bases from J; junction bases left unmatched: 4. Germline CDR1 is KGHDR and CDR2 is SFDVKD. CDR3 protein: CATSDLSGGNYNEQFF. The CDR3 bases are TGTGCCACCAGTGATTTATCAGGGGGCAACTACAATGAGCAGTTCTTC.

The chain employs TRBV5-1 and TRBJ2-1, with a possible D match to TRBD2 (5 bases). V was cut by 4 bases and J by 1 base, with 12 bases left in between. The CDR3 extends over 15 amino acids. Germline loops: CDR1 SGHRS, CDR2 YFSETQ. The CDR3 sequence: CASSTDGGSYNEQFF. DNA of the CDR3: TGCGCCAGCAGCACGGACGGCGGGTCCTACAATGAGCAGTTCTTC.